This T cell receptor (beta chain) was found in a study of blood T cell repertoires in COVID-19 (dated by TCRdb to about 2020). About the study as a whole: The collaborator samples originated in the United States, Italy and Spain and spanned the acute and convalescent phases of COVID-19. The material from the prospective study consisted of cDNA or gDNA derived from T cells, B-cell-depleted T cells, or PBMCs. The dataset comprised deeply sampled blood TCRbeta repertoires from subjects exposed to, actively infected with, or recovered from COVID-19. The repertoires were released in a freely available public database meant as a resource for research on the immune response to SARS-CoV-2. The samples were drawn from the first 160 participants of the ongoing ImmuneRACE study and from about 1,200 subjects provided by 6 global collaborators. Sample metadata almost always included a de-identified subject ID, COVID-19 status, age in years and sex. Where available, HLA class I and class II types were taken from metadata supplied by the sample provider and were not determined by assay-based typing. The paper's findings and limits, for the study overall: The quantity of clinical and demographic metadata differed by source and by participant and was supplied without curation.

CDR1 SNHLY and CDR2 FYNNEI were looked up in the germline V gene. Deletion took 2 bases off V and 5 bases off J, with a span of 12 bases between the germline ends. Spanning cysteine to phenylalanine, the CDR3 consists of 14 amino acids. Of all the DNA, just the CDR3 is kept, 42 bases in frame from base 1. In the prospective study, participants were 18 to 89 years old, resided in about two dozen geographic areas of the United States, and were enrolled through a virtual design. To assign participants to cohorts, the prospective study relied on clinical history that participants themselves reported in a screening survey and a study questionnaire. Recovered participants in ImmuneRACE Cohort 3 were defined by two consecutive negative NP/OP PCR tests, clearance by a healthcare professional, or resolution of symptoms. Each participant in the prospective study had whole blood, serum and a nasopharyngeal or oropharyngeal swab collected by mobile phlebotomists. Over a roughly 2-month period, participants in the prospective study had the option of providing additional blood draws and questionnaires. Blood samples from the prospective study were shipped frozen or at room temperature prior to DNA extraction.

The immunoSEQ Assay, a bias-controlled multiplex PCR, was used to amplify TCRbeta CDR3 regions from genomic DNA. In the source study's methods: The number of nucleated cells in each sample was estimated from the amplification of reference gene primers within the assay. To quantify the absolute abundance of each unique TCRbeta CDR3 rearrangement, sequence reads were collapsed and filtered. For each sample, productive Simpson clonality was calculated as the square root of Simpson's diversity index across productive rearrangements. TCRdb obtained this table from immuneACCESS and retained in-frame rearrangements with V and J assigned. These tables miss some clones; where compared with another copy, unresolved V genes account for less than half of the shortfall, and the remainder is unexplained. That table gives V, J and clone size, and the DNA gave D and trimming. The sample has around 250,000 clones on record, almost 85% of them singletons. The ten largest make up approximately 16% of the sample.

Notes on this clone: Its specific antigen is unknown. No per-base quality is available; no much larger clone lies one base away.

The receptor was derived from a man aged 40-50 years who had recovered from COVID-19. This sequence uses TRBV2 and TRBJ1-2; no D gene can be assigned with confidence. Sequences were obtained from PBMCs or T cells enriched from blood (not recorded which). CDR3 region: CASSERFVRYGYTF. At the DNA level, the sequence is TGTGCCAGCAGTGAACGTTTCGTGAGGTATGGCTACACCTTC.